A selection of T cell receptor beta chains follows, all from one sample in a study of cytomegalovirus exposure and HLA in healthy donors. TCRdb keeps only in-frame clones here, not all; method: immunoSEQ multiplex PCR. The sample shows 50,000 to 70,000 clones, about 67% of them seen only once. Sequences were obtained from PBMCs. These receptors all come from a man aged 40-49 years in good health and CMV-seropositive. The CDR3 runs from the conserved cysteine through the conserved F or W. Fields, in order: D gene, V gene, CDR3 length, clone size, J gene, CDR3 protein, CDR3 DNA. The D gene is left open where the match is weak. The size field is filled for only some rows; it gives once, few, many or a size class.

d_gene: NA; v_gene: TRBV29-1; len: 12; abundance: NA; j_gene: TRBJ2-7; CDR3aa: CSVSTVSYEQYF; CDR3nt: TGCAGCGTTTCGACAGTCTCCTACGAGCAGTACTTC
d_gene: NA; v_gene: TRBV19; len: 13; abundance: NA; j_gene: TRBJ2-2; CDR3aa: CASGGPNTGELFF; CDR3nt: TGTGCTTCAGGGGGGCCGAACACCGGGGAGCTGTTTTTT
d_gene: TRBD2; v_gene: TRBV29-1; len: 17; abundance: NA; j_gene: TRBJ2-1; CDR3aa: CSVILAGGLYSYNEQFF; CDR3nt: TGCAGCGTTATTCTAGCGGGGGGCCTATACTCCTACAATGAGCAGTTCTTC
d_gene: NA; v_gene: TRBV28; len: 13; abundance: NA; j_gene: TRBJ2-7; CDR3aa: CASNPGGSYEQYF; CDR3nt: TGTGCCAGCAACCCCGGGGGTTCCTACGAGCAGTACTTC
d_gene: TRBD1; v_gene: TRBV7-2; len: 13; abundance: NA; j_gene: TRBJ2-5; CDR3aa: CASSPDRVETQYF; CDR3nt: TGTGCCAGCAGCCCCGACAGGGTAGAGACCCAGTACTTC
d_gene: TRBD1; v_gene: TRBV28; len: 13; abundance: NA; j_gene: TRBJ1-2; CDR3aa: CASRWTGDYGYTF; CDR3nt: TGTGCCAGCAGATGGACAGGGGACTATGGCTACACCTTC
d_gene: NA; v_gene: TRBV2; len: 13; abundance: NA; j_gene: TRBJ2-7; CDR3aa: CASRGGEIYEQYF; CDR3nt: TGTGCCAGCAGGGGCGGGGAGATCTACGAGCAGTACTTC
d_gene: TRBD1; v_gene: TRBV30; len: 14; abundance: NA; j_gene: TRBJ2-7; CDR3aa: CAWSPRDRGDEQYF; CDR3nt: TGTGCCTGGAGTCCCCGGGACAGGGGCGACGAGCAGTACTTC
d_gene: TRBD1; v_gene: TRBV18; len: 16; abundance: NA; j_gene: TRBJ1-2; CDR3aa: CASSPRDSRLQKGYTF; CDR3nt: TGTGCCAGCTCACCCCGGGACAGCCGACTTCAGAAGGGCTACACCTTC
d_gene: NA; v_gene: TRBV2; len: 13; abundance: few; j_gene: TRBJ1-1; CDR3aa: CASRMGSYTEAFF; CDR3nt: TGTGCCAGCCGCATGGGCAGTTACACTGAAGCTTTCTTT
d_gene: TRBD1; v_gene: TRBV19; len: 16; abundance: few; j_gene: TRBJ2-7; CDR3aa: CASSGSTGGKGYEQYF; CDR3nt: TGTGCCAGTAGTGGCTCGACAGGGGGCAAGGGCTACGAGCAGTACTTC
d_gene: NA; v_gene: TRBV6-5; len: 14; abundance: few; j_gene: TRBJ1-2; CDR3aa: CASSYSDSYYGYTF; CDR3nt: TGTGCCAGCAGTTACTCGGACAGTTACTATGGCTACACCTTC
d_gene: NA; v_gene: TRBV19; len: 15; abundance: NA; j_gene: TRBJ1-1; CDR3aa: CASTRGDILNTEAFF; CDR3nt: TGTGCCAGTACCCGTGGGGACATTTTGAACACTGAAGCTTTCTTT
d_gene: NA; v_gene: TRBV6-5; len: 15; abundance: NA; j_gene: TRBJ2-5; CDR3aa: CASSYVVGLPKTQYF; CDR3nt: TGTGCCAGCAGTTACGTCGTGGGACTCCCTAAGACCCAGTACTTC
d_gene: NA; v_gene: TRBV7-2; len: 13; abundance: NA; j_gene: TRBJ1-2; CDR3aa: CASRPETLYGYTF; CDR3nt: TGTGCCAGCAGACCCGAGACTCTCTATGGCTACACCTTC
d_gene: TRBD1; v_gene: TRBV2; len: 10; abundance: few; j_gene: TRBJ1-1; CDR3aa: CAITGGEAFF; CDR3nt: TGTGCCATCACAGGGGGCGAAGCTTTCTTT
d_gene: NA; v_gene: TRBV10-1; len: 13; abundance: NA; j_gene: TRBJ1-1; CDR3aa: CASSVGENTEAFF; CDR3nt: TGCGCCAGCAGTGTAGGGGAGAACACTGAAGCTTTCTTT